This is a list of T cell receptor beta chains from one sample in a study of T cells after yellow fever vaccination. TCRdb fed the 5' RACE reads into MiXCR, producing one record per CDR3 protein. This sample has roughly 94,000 distinct CDR3 sequences, with roughly 8.2% found just once. The material was CD8+ T cells not binding an NS4B(214-222) dextramer, sorted from PBMCs, obtained approximately 15 days after the first yellow fever vaccination. These receptors originate from a man aged 18 to 30 who received the YFV17D yellow fever vaccine. CDR3s leave out the opening cysteine and the closing phenylalanine or tryptophan. The order of the fields is CDR3 length, J gene, clone size, V gene, CDR3 protein. Size is omitted from some rows. Given values are once, few, many or a class for expanded clones.

length: 11
J: TRBJ2-1
size: -
V: TRBV4-1
CDR3: ASSQERINEQF

length: 13
J: TRBJ2-3
size: few
V: TRBV20-1
CDR3: SARDLAGGPYTQY

length: 15
J: TRBJ2-6
size: few
V: TRBV7-6
CDR3: ASSLAEAGAGANVLT

length: 13
J: TRBJ2-2
size: -
V: TRBV6-5
CDR3: ASSYRLGGAGELF

length: 11
J: TRBJ2-1
size: -
V: TRBV7-9
CDR3: ASSLSGVLEQF

length: 12
J: TRBJ2-1
size: few
V: TRBV30
CDR3: AWEHTGLNNEQF

length: 15
J: TRBJ2-1
size: few
V: TRBV3-1
CDR3: ASRGVAGGSSYNEQF

length: 13
J: TRBJ2-2
size: -
V: TRBV6-4
CDR3: ASNPDSTNTGELF

length: 12
J: TRBJ1-2
size: few
V: TRBV7-9
CDR3: ASSLVQDDYGYT

length: 13
J: TRBJ2-3
size: few
V: TRBV12-3/TRBV12-4
CDR3: ASTLHDAKVVTQY

length: 11
J: TRBJ2-2
size: few
V: TRBV4-1
CDR3: ASSQAGHGELF

length: 13
J: TRBJ2-1
size: -
V: TRBV7-9
CDR3: ASSPPPQPYNEQF

length: 12
J: TRBJ1-1
size: medium-sized
V: TRBV4-3
CDR3: ASSQWAKDTEAF

length: 15
J: TRBJ2-1
size: -
V: TRBV4-1
CDR3: ASSQVILQRAYNEQF

length: 13
J: TRBJ1-1
size: -
V: TRBV29-1
CDR3: SVDKRPGVNTEAF

length: 10
J: TRBJ2-1
size: -
V: TRBV24-1
CDR3: ATIDFAEQVF

length: 15
J: TRBJ2-3
size: few
V: TRBV4-1
CDR3: ASSHGLAPPPTDTQY

length: 14
J: TRBJ2-5
size: many
V: TRBV3-1
CDR3: ASSQNGGGFSETQY

length: 11
J: TRBJ2-1
size: -
V: TRBV4-1
CDR3: ASSSQGGDEQF

length: 12
J: TRBJ2-2
size: few
V: TRBV12-3/TRBV12-4
CDR3: ASSPQGSTGELF

length: 11
J: TRBJ1-5
size: -
V: TRBV20-1
CDR3: SARDPLNQPQH

length: 13
J: TRBJ2-3
size: -
V: TRBV20-1
CDR3: CARADRGLTDTQY

length: 10
J: TRBJ2-1
size: few
V: TRBV4-1
CDR3: ASSAPPGPQF

length: 12
J: TRBJ2-4
size: few
V: TRBV12-3/TRBV12-4
CDR3: ASSLITGGQLQY

length: 12
J: TRBJ2-1
size: few
V: TRBV5-6
CDR3: ASSAGQGAYEQF

length: 12
J: TRBJ1-5
size: few
V: TRBV28
CDR3: ASSTPRATSPQH

length: 13
J: TRBJ2-3
size: few
V: TRBV12-3/TRBV12-4
CDR3: ASSRKGLGTDTQY

length: 11
J: TRBJ1-2
size: -
V: TRBV5-1
CDR3: ASSFFQGYGYT

length: 17
J: TRBJ2-1
size: few
V: TRBV20-1
CDR3: SARDLAGGLHGIYNEQF

length: 18
J: TRBJ2-2
size: many
V: TRBV4-1
CDR3: ASSQTGLAGAALNTGELF

length: 13
J: TRBJ2-7
size: -
V: TRBV6-4
CDR3: ASSPGSGGSYEQY

length: 8
J: TRBJ2-5
size: -
V: TRBV28
CDR3: ASGPGTQY

length: 13
J: TRBJ2-1
size: -
V: TRBV12-3/TRBV12-4
CDR3: ASSFQGGLANEQF

length: 13
J: TRBJ2-1
size: many
V: TRBV20-1
CDR3: SAPPDRDHTTEQF

length: 11
J: TRBJ1-5
size: few
V: TRBV7-9
CDR3: ASSDPGSQPQH

length: 11
J: TRBJ2-1
size: many
V: TRBV6-6
CDR3: ASSYPSGGSQF